Listed below are T cell receptor beta chains from one sample, sequenced in a study of shared clonotypes between healthy human individuals. Measured with immunoSEQ multiplex PCR; TCRdb has only the in-frame clones, and not every one. The sample records some 510,000 clones, 79% being singletons. Sequencing was done on a sample of PBMCs. These receptors were obtained from a woman aged 40 to 49 in good health. Some clones in this sample may be carry-over from other donors' samples. Both conserved end residues are part of each CDR3. Each record gives: clone size, J gene, D gene, V gene, CDR3 protein, CDR3 DNA. D genes are given only for firm matches. For some rows the clone size is stated as once, few or many, or as a class when expanded; others skip it.

NA TRBJ2-2 TRBD1 TRBV6-5 CAIGTETGVPGELFF TGTGCCATCGGCACCGAAACAGGGGTCCCCGGGGAGCTGTTTTTT
NA TRBJ2-2 TRBD2 TRBV2 CASSWTLAGENTGELFF TGTGCCAGCAGCTGGACTCTAGCGGGGGAAAACACCGGGGAGCTGTTTTTT
NA TRBJ2-2 NA TRBV5-4 CASSLDPGLHTGELFF TGTGCCAGCAGCTTGGATCCAGGGTTGCACACCGGGGAGCTGTTTTTT
NA TRBJ2-5 NA TRBV6-1 CASSEIGGRAETQYF TGTGCCAGCAGTGAAATAGGGGGGAGGGCGGAGACCCAGTACTTC
NA TRBJ2-7 NA TRBV28 CASTTGRSYEQYF TGTGCCAGCACGACAGGTCGGTCCTACGAGCAGTACTTC
NA TRBJ2-7 NA TRBV11-2 CASSPSVPEQYF TGTGCCAGCAGCCCTAGCGTTCCCGAGCAGTACTTC
NA TRBJ1-5 NA TRBV9 CASSPGAGNQPQHF TGTGCCAGCAGCCCCGGGGCAGGCAATCAGCCCCAGCATTTT
NA TRBJ2-5 TRBD2 TRBV2 CASGLAGVRQSGETQYF TGTGCCTCGGGACTAGCGGGAGTTAGGCAATCGGGGGAGACCCAGTACTTC
many TRBJ1-3 TRBD1 TRBV27 CASSPRRTGGERNTIYF TGTGCCAGCAGTCCGCGCCGGACAGGGGGCGAGCGAAACACCATATATTTT
NA TRBJ2-1 NA TRBV2 CASSGPRVGSSYNEQFF TGTGCCAGCAGTGGACCTCGTGTCGGTAGCTCCTACAATGAGCAGTTCTTC
NA TRBJ2-2 NA TRBV6-4 CASSDSGRWDTGELFF TGTGCCAGCAGTGACTCCGGGCGGTGGGACACCGGGGAGCTGTTTTTT
NA TRBJ2-7 TRBD1 TRBV9 CASSVDGFWGTGDREQYF TGTGCCAGCAGCGTAGATGGATTCTGGGGGACAGGGGATAGGGAGCAGTACTTC
NA TRBJ2-1 TRBD2 TRBV10-3 CAISMSGSGRSPNEQFF TGTGCCATCAGTATGTCTGGGAGCGGGAGGTCGCCCAATGAGCAGTTCTTC
NA TRBJ2-7 NA TRBV2 CASRDIGYEQYF TGTGCCAGCAGGGACATCGGCTACGAGCAGTACTTC
NA TRBJ1-3 NA TRBV30 CAWSVRGFGNTIYF TGTGCCTGGAGTGTGCGGGGATTTGGAAACACCATATATTTT
few TRBJ2-7 NA TRBV7-8 CASSRRWGEGEQYF TGTGCCAGCAGCCGCAGGTGGGGTGAGGGCGAGCAGTACTTC
NA TRBJ1-1 NA TRBV28 CASSPPVNTEAFF TGTGCCAGCAGCCCTCCAGTGAACACTGAAGCTTTCTTT
NA TRBJ2-5 TRBD1 TRBV7-8 CASSLDRDRGRAETQYF TGTGCCAGCAGCTTGGACCGGGACAGGGGGCGCGCAGAGACCCAGTACTTC
NA TRBJ2-3 TRBD2 TRBV10-3 CAILREDWDTQYF TGTGCCATCCTCCGGGAGGATTGGGATACGCAGTATTTT
NA TRBJ1-1 TRBD1 TRBV5-1 CASSLGGPGQGQAFF TGCGCCAGCAGCTTGGGGGGGCCGGGACAGGGGCAAGCTTTCTTT
NA TRBJ2-2 NA TRBV28 CASSLLDRPNTGELFF TGTGCCAGCAGTTTACTCGACCGCCCGAACACCGGGGAGCTGTTTTTT
many TRBJ2-5 TRBD2 TRBV2 CASSPGTSGRRKGKETQYF TGTGCCAGCAGCCCCGGCACTAGCGGGAGAAGGAAGGGGAAAGAGACCCAGTACTTC
NA TRBJ2-5 NA TRBV18 CASSPRSAQETQYF TGTGCCAGCTCACCACGGTCAGCCCAAGAGACCCAGTACTTC
NA TRBJ2-3 TRBD2 TRBV27 CASSLSASGRGTQYF TGTGCCAGCAGTTTATCGGCTAGCGGGAGAGGTACGCAGTATTTT
NA TRBJ1-4 NA TRBV4-2 CASSPRGEKLFF TGTGCCAGCAGCCCAAGAGGAGAAAAACTGTTTTTT
NA TRBJ1-5 NA TRBV6-6 CASSSIRGNQPQHF TGTGCCAGCAGCTCCATAAGGGGCAATCAGCCCCAGCATTTT
NA TRBJ2-3 NA TRBV6-4 CASSPQGTDTQYF TGTGCCAGCAGTCCGCAGGGCACAGATACGCAGTATTTT
once TRBJ1-4 NA TRBV7-8 CASSRFRGGPTNEKLFF TGTGCCAGCAGCCGGTTTAGAGGGGGACCAACTAATGAAAAACTGTTTTTT